Listed here is a single T cell receptor (beta chain). Its antigen is undetermined. At one end, the junction sequence differs from germline, possibly due to a read error. The read is 3 residues too short to cover the CDR3 end, so that end is filled in from the germline J gene. Reduced serum IgG, IgA and/or IgM plus specific antibody deficiency defined CVID. No CVID subject was ill or on immunomodulatory drugs when sampled. These data come from a study of T cell clonality in common variable immunodeficiency. TCRdb keeps only in-frame clones here, not all; method: immunoSEQ multiplex PCR. The table lists fewer than 30,000 clones, with no singletons. CDR3 length equals 11 residues. Looked up from germline, CDR1 is SEHNR and CDR2 is FQNEAQ (reference sequence). The study's findings and limits: In common variable immunodeficiency, TCR beta chains reportedly carried fewer deletions and N-nucleotide insertions.

This receptor was taken from a human donor with common variable immunodeficiency. The gene calls are TRBV7-9 and TRBJ2-4; D remains unclear. Sequences were obtained from peripheral blood mononuclear cells. The CDR3 loop is CSSSYLDIQYF. Partial CDR3 DNA: TGTTCCAGCAGCTATCTAGACATT.